The TCR beta chain under discussion was sequenced for a study of T cell repertoires in cytomegalovirus infection. TCRdb redid the calling of the reads with MiXCR, one entry per CDR3 protein. Seen here are roughly 300,000 distinct CDR3 sequences, around 9.5% observed once, and the top ten hold approximately 4.5%. Only a few counts were recorded for this clonotype. Its target is unknown. Whole-study findings and limits: Identification of carriers of CMV plus the relevant HLA was performed using cumulative public TCR beta family frequency.

The V end was cut by 1 base, the J end by 0 bases, with 7 bases between. This CDR3 spans 15 amino acids. Germline V gene data show CDR1 as LNHNV and CDR2 as YYDKDF (reference sequence). Sequenced: PBMCs. The receptor was isolated from a human donor in good health (CMV status not recorded). Some clones in this sample may be carry-over from other donors' samples. V and J are TRBV15 and TRBJ2-1; D call uncertain. The CDR3 reads CATSRAGSSYNEQFF. The CDR3 DNA sequence: TGTGCCACCAGCAGAGCAGGAAGCTCCTACAATGAGCAGTTCTTC.